This T cell receptor (beta chain) was observed in a study of human T cells and chemical hapten exposure. Stated time point: patch test 1, 2 weeks after DPC sensitization. Treatment denoted: therapeutic diphenylcyclopropenone sensitization with weekly scalp DPC. Whole blood, unfractionated, served as the material for total RNA extraction. From the RACE reads, TCRdb called clonotypes with MiXCR, one entry per CDR3 protein. The data show nearly 350,000 distinct CDR3 sequences, approximately 6.3% seen once. The length of the CDR3 is 12 residues. V was pared by 5 bases and J by 6 bases, with 12 bases between. CDR1 DFQATT and CDR2 SNEGSKA come from the germline V gene (reference sequence).

The TCR was taken from a woman younger than 30 with alopecia areata. Some clones in this sample may be carry-over from other donors' samples. Sequencing used whole blood, obtained in connection with sensitization to the hapten diphenylcyclopropenone (DPC). This rearrangement joins TRBV20-1 to TRBJ2-3; D remains unclear. CDR3 region: CSAGPSGDTQYF. CDR3 DNA: TGCAGTGCTGGCCCTTCCGGGGATACGCAGTATTTT.